The TCR beta chain under discussion was sequenced for a study of cytomegalovirus exposure and HLA in healthy donors (dated by TCRdb to about 2017). General notes on the study: The 666 repertoires of the first cohort and the 120 validation repertoires were produced on the same platform, according to a later analysis. The study aimed to test whether signatures of past pathogen exposure could be identified by cataloging public T cell receptors. A separate validation cohort of roughly 130 different subjects was used in addition to the approximately 610-subject first cohort. To predict cytomegalovirus infection status, the study brought together high-throughput TCR immunosequencing, statistical association of individual TCRs with disease status, and machine learning. Results the study describes overall, beyond this receptor: Most TCR sequences were observed very rarely across donors, whereas some public TCRs were present in many individuals. It was suggested by the authors that the approach could potentially be generalized to other disease states and immunological phenotypes. The classifier was reported to diagnose cytomegalovirus status with high specificity and sensitivity in both the original and validation cohorts. A later analysis lacked HLA typing for the validation cohort, so it scored co-occurrence in that cohort across all 110 or so repertoires. A later analysis found that TCRs clustered in the first cohort also tended to co-occur in the 100 to 150 validation repertoires, with more than 90% of cluster scores above 0. In the study, about 150 TCR beta chains were listed as associated with cytomegalovirus. A few of the identified cytomegalovirus-associated TCR beta chains were confirmed in vitro to be specific for cytomegalovirus antigens.

The CDR3 runs 17 residues from the cysteine to the phenylalanine. The entry retains the CDR3 DNA only, 51 bases that are in frame from base 1. Between the V and J ends, shortened by 0 bases and 1 base respectively, the junction contains 15 bases. In the germline V gene, CDR1 corresponds to MGHRA and CDR2 to YSYEKL. With regard to this clone: Its antigen remains unidentified. No per-base quality is available; no much larger clone lies one base away.

Libraries were built with the immunoSEQ multiplex PCR assay. The study's own analysis went as follows. A statistical classification framework was built for diagnosing cytomegalovirus status from the catalog of TCR beta chain sequences. TCRdb obtained this table from immuneACCESS and retained in-frame rearrangements with V and J assigned. These tables miss some clones; where compared with another copy, unresolved V genes account for less than half of the shortfall, and the remainder is unexplained. The V and J calls and clone size come from that table; D and trimming were worked out from the DNA. The sample data list approximately 98,000 clones, and almost 96% of these were observed just once. The ten largest clones take up roughly 0.67% of the sample. The donors belonged to the validation cohort of about 130 subjects, which was separate from the 666-subject first cohort.

Source material: PBMCs. The chain is assembled from TRBV4-1 and TRBJ1-2, with the D gene too uncertain to name. The origin of this receptor is a woman aged 18-35 years in good health and CMV-seronegative. In nucleotide form, the sequence is TGCGCCAGCAGCCAAGATGAGTGGGAGAACAATAACTATGGCTACACCTTC. Translated, this gives CASSQDEWENNNYGYTF.